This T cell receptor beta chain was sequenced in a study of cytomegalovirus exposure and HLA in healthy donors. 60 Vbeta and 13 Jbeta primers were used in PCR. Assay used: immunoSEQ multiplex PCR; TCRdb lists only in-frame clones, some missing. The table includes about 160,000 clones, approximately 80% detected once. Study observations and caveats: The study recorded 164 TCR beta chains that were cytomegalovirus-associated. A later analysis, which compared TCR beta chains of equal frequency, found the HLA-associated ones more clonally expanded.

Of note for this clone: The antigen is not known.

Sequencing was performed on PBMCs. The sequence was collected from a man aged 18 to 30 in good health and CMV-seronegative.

CDR3 protein: CASSGRIQSTDTQYF. The CDR3 region has the DNA TGTGCCAGCAGCGGCAGGATACAGAGCACAGATACGCAGTATTTT. The V call is TRBV7-8, the J call TRBJ2-3, with D unclear. The V gene's germline CDR1 is SGHVS and CDR2 FQNEAQ. Trimming shortened V by 5 bases and J by 0 bases, and 12 bases separated the two germline ends. The CDR3 sequence is 15 residues long.